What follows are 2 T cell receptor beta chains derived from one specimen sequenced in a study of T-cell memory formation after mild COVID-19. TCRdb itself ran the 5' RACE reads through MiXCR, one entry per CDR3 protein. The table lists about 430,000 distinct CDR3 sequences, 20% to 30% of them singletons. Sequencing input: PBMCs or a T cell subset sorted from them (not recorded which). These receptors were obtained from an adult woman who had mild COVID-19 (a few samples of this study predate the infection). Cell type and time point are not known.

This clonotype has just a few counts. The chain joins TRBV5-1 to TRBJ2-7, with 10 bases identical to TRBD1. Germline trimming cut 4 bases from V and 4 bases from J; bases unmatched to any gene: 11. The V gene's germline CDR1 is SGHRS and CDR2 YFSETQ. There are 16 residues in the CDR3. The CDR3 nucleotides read TGCGCCAGCAGCAGATTACGGACAGGGGGAAATTACGAGCAGTACTTC. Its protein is CASSRLRTGGNYEQYF.

CDR3 bases: TGCAGTGCTAGGGAGCACAGGGAGCAGTTCTTC. This sequence encodes CSAREHREQFF. This rearrangement joins TRBV20-1 to TRBJ2-1; a weak D match, TRBD1 (5 bases). CDR3 size: 11 residues. Germline loops: CDR1 DFQATT, CDR2 SNEGSKA (reference sequence). V was pared by 3 bases and J by 10 bases, with 10 bases between.